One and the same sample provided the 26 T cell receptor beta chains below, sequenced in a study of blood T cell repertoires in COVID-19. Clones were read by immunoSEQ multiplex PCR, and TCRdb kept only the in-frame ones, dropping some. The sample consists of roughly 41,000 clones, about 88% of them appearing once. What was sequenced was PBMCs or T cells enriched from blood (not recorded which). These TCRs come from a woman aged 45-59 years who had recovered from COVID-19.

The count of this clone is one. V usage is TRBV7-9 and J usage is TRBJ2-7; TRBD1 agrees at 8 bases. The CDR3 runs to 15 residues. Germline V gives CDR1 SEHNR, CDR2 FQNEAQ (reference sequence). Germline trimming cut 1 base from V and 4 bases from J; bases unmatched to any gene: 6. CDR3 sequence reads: CASSLGAGGRYEQYF. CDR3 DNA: TGTGCCAGCAGCTTAGGGGCAGGGGGCCGATACGAGCAGTACTTC.

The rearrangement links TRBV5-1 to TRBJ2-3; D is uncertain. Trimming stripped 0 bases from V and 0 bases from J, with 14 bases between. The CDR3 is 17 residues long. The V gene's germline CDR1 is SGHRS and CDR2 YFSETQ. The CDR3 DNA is TGCGCCAGCAGCTTGGGCCGGGTCTTATCTAGCACAGATACGCAGTATTTT. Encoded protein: CASSLGRVLSSTDTQYF. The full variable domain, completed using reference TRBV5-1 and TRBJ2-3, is KAGVTQTPRYLIKTRGQQVTLSCSPISGHRSVSWYQQTPGQGLQFLFEYFSETQRNKGNFPGRFSGRQFSNSRSEMNVSTLELGDSALYLCASSLGRVLSSTDTQYFGPGTRLTVL.

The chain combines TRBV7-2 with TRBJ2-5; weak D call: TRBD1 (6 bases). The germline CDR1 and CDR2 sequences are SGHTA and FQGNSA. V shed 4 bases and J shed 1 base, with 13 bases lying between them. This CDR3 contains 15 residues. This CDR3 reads CASSSSRTAQETQYF. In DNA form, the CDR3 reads TGTGCCAGCAGCTCTTCTCGGACAGCCCAAGAGACCCAGTACTTC.

The CDR3 loop is CASSPPQTGGSMKLFF. CDR3 nucleotide sequence: TGTGCCAGCTCACCTCCACAGACAGGGGGAAGTATGAAACTGTTTTTT. The V gene is TRBV18, the J gene TRBJ1-4, with 9 nucleotides matching TRBD1. Germline CDR1 KGHSH, CDR2 LQKENI. Germline trimming cut 3 bases from V and 11 bases from J; bases unmatched to any gene: 13. There are 16 residues in the CDR3.

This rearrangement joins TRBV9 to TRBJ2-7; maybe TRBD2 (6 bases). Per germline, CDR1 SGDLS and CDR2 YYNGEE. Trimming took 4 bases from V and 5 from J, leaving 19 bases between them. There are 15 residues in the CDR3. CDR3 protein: CASSLGTPVQNEQYF. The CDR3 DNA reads TGTGCCAGCAGCTTAGGGACTCCGGTACAGAACGAGCAGTACTTC.

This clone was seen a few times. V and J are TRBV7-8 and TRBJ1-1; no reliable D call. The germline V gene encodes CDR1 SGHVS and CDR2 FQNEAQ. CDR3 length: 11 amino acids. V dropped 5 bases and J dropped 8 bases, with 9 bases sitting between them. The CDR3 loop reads CASSELEEAFF. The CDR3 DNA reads TGTGCCAGCAGCGAGTTGGAGGAAGCTTTCTTT.

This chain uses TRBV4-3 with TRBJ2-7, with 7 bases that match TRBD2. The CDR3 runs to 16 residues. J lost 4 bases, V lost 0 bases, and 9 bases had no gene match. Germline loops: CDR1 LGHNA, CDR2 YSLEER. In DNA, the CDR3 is TGCGCCAGCAGCCAAGATTGGGGGGGGGTCGAGTACGAGCAGTACTTC. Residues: CASSQDWGGVEYEQYF.

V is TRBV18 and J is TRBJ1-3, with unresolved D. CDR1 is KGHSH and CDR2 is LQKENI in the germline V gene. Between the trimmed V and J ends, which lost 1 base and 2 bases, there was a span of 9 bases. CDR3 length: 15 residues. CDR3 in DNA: TGTGCCAGCTCACCACAGGAGACTACTGGAAACACCATATATTTT. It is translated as CASSPQETTGNTIYF.

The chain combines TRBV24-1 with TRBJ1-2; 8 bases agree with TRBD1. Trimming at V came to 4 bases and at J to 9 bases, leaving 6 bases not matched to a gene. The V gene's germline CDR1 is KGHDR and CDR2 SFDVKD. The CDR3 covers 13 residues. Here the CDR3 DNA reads TGTGCCACCAGTGACCCAAACAGGGGGAGCTACACCTTC. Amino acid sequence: CATSDPNRGSYTF.

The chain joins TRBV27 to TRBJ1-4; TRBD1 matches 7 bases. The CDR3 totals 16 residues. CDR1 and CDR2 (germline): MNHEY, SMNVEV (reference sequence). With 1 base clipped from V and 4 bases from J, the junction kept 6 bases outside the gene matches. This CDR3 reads CASSLYPGQVNEKLFF. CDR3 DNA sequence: TGTGCCAGCAGTTTATATCCCGGACAGGTTAATGAAAAACTGTTTTTT.

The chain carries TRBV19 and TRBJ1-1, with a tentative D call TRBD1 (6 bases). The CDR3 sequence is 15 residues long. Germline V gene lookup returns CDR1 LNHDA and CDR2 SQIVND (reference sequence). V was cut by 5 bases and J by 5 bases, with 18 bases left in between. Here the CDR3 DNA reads TGTGCCAGTAGTCCACCAACAGGGCTCGGAACTGAAGCTTTCTTT. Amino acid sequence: CASSPPTGLGTEAFF.

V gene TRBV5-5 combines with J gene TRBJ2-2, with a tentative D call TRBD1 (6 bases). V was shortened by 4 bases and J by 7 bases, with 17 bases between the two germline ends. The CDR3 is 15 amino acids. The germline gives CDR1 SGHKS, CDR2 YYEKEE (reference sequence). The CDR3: CASSEQGRVNGELFF. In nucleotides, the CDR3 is TGTGCCAGCAGCGAACAGGGTCGGGTGAACGGGGAGCTGTTTTTT.

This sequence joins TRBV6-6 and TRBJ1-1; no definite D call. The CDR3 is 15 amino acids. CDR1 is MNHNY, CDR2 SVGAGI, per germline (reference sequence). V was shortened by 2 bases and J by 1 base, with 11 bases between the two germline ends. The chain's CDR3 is CASSYGRTTNTEAFF. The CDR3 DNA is TGTGCCAGCAGTTACGGGCGGACTACGAACACTGAAGCTTTCTTT.

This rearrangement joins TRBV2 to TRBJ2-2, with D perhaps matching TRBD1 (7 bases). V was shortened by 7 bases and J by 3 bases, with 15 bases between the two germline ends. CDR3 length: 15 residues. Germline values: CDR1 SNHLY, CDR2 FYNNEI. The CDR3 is CASKGQGGYTGELFF. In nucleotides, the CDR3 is TGTGCCAGCAAGGGTCAGGGGGGATACACCGGGGAGCTGTTTTTT.

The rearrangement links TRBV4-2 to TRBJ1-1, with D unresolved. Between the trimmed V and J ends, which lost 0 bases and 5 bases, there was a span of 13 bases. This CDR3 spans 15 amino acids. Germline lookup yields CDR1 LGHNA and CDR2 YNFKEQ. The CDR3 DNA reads TGTGCCAGCAGCCAAGATCTGAACAGCGGAACTGAAGCTTTCTTT. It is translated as CASSQDLNSGTEAFF.

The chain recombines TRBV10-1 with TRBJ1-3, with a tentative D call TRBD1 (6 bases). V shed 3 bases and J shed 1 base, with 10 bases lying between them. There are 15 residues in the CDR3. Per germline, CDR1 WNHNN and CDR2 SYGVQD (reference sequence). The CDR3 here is CASSEGRGSGNTIYF. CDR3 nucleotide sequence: TGCGCCAGCAGTGAAGGCAGGGGATCTGGAAACACCATATATTTT.

CDR3 DNA sequence: TGTGCCAGCAGCACGGTCGATAGACAGAACTCTGGAAACACCATATATTTT. It yields the protein CASSTVDRQNSGNTIYF. V gene TRBV7-6 combines with J gene TRBJ1-3; TRBD1 might be the D (5 bases). This CDR3 spans 17 amino acids. Germline CDR1 reads SGHVS; CDR2 reads FNYEAQ. V lost 5 bases and J 0 bases, leaving 17 bases between the germline ends.

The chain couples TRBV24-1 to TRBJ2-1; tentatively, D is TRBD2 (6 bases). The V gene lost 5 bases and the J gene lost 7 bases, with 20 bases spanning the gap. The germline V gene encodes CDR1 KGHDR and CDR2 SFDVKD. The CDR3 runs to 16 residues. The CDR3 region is CATSGGLAGLGNEQFF. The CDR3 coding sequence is TGTGCCACCAGTGGGGGACTTGCGGGCTTAGGTAATGAGCAGTTCTTC.

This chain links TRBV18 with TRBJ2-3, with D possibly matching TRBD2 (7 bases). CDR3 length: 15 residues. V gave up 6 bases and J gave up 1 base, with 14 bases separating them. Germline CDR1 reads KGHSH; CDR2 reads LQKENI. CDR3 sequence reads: CASSWAGARTDTQYF. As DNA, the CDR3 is TGTGCCAGCTCGTGGGCGGGGGCCCGCACAGATACGCAGTATTTT.

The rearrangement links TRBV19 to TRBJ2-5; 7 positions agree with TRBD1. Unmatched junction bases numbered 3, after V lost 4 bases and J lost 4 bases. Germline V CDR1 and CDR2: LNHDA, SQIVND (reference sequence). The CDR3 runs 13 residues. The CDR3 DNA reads TGTGCCAGTAGTAGAACAGGGGCAGAGACCCAGTACTTC. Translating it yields CASSRTGAETQYF.

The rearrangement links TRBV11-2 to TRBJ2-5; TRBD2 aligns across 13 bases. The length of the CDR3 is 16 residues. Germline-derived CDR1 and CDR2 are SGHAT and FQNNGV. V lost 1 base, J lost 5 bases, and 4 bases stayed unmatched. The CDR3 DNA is TGTGCCAGCAGCTTAGGGGGGACTAGCGGGAAGGAGACCCAGTACTTC. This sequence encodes CASSLGGTSGKETQYF.

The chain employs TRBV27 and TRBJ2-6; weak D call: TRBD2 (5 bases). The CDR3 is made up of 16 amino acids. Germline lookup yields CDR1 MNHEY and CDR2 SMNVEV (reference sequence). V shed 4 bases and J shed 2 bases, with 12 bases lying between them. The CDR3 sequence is CASSSEGAAGANVLTF. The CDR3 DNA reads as TGTGCCAGCAGTTCAGAGGGCGCCGCTGGGGCCAACGTCCTGACTTTC.

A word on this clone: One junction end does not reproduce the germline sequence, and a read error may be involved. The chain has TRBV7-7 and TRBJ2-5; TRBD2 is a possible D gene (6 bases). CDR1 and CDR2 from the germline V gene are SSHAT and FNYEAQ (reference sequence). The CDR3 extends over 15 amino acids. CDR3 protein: CASSFQTGTGETQYF. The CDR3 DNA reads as TGTGCTAGCAGCTTCCAAACGGGGACTGGGGAGACCCAGTACTTC.

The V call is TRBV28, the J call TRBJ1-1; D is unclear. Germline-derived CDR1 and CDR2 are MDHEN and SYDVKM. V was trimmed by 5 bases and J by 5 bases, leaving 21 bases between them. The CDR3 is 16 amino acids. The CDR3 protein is CASSPPIGGMETEAFF. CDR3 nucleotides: TGTGCCAGCAGTCCACCTATCGGAGGGATGGAGACTGAAGCTTTCTTT.

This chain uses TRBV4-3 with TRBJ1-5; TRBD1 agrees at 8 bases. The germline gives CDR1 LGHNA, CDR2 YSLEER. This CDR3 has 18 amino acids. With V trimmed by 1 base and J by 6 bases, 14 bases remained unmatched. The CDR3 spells CASSQVGLLDREAQPQHF. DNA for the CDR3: TGCGCCAGCAGCCAAGTCGGTCTCTTGGACAGGGAGGCTCAGCCCCAGCATTTT.

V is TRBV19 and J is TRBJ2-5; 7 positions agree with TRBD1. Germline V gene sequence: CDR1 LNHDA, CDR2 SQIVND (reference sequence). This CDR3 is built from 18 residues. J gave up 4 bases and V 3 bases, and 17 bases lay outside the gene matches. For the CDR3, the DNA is TGTGCCAGTAGTATTGGAGCCAGTGGGGACAGTTGGGGAGAGACCCAGTACTTC. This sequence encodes CASSIGASGDSWGETQYF. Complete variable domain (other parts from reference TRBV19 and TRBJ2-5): DGGITQSPKYLFRKEGQNVTLSCEQNLNHDAMYWYRQDPGQGLRLIYYSQIVNDFQKGDIAEGYSVSREKKESFPLTVTSAQKNPTAFYLCASSIGASGDSWGETQYFGPGTRLLVL.